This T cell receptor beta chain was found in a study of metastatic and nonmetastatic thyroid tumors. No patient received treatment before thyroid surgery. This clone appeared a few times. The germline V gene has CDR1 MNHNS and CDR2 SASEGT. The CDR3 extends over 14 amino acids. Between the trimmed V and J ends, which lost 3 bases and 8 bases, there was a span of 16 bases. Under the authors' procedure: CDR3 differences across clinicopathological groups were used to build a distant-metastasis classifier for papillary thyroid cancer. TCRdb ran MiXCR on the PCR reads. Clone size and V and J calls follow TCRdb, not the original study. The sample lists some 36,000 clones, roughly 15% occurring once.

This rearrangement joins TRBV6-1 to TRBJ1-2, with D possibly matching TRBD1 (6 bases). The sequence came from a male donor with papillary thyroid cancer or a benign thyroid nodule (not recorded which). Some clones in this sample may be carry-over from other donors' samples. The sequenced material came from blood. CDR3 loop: CASSELTGMGGYTF. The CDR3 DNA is TGTGCCAGCAGTGAGCTGACAGGTATGGGAGGCTACACCTTC.